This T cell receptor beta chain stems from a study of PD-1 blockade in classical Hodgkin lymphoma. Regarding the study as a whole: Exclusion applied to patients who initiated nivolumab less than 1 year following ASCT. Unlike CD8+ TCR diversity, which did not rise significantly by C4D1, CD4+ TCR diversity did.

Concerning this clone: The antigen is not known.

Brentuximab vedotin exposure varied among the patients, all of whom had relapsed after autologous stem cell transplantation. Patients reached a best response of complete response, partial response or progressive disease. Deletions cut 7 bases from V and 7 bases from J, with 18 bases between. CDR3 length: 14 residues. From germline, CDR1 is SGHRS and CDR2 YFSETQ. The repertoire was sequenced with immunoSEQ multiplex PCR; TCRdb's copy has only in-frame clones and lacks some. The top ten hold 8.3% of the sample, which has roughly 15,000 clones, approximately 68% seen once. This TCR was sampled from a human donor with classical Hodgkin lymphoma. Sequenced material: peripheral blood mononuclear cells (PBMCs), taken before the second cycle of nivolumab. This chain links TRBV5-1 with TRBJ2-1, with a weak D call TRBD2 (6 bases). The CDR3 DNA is TGCGCCAGCGGGGAGGTGAGCCTTCGGAATGAGCAGTTCTTC. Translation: CASGEVSLRNEQFF.